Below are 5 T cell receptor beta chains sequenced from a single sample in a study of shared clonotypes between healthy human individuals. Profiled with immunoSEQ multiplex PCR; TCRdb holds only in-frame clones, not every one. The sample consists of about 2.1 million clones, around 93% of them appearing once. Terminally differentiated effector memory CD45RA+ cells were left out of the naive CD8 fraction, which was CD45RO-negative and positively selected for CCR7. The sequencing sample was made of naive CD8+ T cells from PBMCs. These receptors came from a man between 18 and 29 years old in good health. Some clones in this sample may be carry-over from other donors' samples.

The CDR3, as DNA: TGTGCCAGTAGTATGTGGGATCTCGGGGAGCTGTTTTTT. Encoded protein: CASSMWDLGELFF. The J gene is TRBJ2-2, the V gene TRBV19; D is unresolved. The CDR3 spans 13 residues. The germline gives CDR1 LNHDA, CDR2 SQIVND (reference sequence). V was trimmed by 3 bases and J by 7 bases, leaving 9 bases between them.

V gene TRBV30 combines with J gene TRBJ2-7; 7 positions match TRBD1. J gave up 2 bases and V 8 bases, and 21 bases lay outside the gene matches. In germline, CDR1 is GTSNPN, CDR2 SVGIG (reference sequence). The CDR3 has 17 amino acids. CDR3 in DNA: TGTGCCCTAGCCCCGGACAGGAGAGACAGTTCCCCCTACGAGCAGTACTTC. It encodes CALAPDRRDSSPYEQYF. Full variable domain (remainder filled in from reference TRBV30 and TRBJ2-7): SQTIHQWPATLVQPVGSPLSLECTVEGTSNPNLYWYRQAAGRGLQLLFYSVGIGQISSEVPQNLSASRPQDRQFILSSKKLLLSDSGFYLCALAPDRRDSSPYEQYFGPGTRLTVT.

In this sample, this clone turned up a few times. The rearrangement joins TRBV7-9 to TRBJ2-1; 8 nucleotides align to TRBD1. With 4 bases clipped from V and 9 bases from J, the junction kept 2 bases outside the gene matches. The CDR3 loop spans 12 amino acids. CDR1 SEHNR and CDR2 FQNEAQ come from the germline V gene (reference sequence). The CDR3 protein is CASSWTGTEQFF. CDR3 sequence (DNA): TGTGCCAGCAGCTGGACAGGGACTGAGCAGTTCTTC.

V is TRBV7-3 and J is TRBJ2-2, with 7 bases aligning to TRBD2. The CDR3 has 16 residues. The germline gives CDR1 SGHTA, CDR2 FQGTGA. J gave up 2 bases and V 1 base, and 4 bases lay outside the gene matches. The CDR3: CASSLRGGSNTGELFF. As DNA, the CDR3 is TGTGCCAGCAGCTTAAGGGGCGGGAGCAACACCGGGGAGCTGTTTTTT.

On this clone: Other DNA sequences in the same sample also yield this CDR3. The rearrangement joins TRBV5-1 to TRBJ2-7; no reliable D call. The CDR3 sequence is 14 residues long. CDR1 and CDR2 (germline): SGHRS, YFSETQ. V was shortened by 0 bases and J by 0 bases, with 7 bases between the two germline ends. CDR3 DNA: TGCGCCAGCAGCTTGGCACTGAGCTCCTACGAGCAGTACTTC. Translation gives CASSLALSSYEQYF.